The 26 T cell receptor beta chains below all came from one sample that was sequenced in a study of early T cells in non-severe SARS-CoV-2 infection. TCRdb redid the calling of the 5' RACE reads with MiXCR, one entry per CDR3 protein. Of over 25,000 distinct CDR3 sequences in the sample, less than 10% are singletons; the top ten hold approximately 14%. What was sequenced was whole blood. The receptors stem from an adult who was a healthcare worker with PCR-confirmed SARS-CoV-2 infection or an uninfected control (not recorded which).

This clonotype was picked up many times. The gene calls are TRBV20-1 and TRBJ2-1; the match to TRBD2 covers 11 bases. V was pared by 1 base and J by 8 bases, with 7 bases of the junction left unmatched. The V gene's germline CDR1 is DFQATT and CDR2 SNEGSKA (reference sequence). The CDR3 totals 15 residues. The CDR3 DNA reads TGCAGTGCTAGAGTTTTTAGCGGGGGGGAATATGAGCAGTTCTTC. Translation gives CSARVFSGGEYEQFF.

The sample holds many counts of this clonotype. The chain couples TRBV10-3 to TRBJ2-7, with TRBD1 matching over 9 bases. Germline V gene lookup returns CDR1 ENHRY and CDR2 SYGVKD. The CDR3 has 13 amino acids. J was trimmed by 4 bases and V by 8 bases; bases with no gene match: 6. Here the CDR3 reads CAIAPGQGYEQYF. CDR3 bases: TGTGCCATCGCCCCGGGACAGGGTTACGAGCAGTACTTC.

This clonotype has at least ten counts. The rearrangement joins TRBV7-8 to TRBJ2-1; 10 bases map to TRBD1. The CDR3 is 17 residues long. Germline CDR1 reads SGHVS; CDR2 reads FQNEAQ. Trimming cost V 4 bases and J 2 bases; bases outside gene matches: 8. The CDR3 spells CASSSLTGGAPYNEQFF. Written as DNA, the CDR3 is TGTGCCAGCAGCTCCCTGACAGGGGGCGCCCCCTACAATGAGCAGTTCTTC.

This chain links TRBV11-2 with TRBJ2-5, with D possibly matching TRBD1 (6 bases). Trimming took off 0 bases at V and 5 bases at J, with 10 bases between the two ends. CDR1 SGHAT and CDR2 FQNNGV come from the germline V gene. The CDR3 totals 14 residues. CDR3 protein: CASSLDGQLETQYF. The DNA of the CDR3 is TGTGCCAGCAGCTTAGATGGACAGCTGGAGACCCAGTACTTC.

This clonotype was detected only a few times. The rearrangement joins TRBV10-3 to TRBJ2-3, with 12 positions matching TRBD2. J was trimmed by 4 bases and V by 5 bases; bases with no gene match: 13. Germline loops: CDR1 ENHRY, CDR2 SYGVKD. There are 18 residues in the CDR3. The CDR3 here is CAISRASTSGGLADTQYF. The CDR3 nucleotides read TGTGCCATCAGTCGCGCTTCGACTAGCGGGGGCCTGGCAGATACGCAGTATTTT.

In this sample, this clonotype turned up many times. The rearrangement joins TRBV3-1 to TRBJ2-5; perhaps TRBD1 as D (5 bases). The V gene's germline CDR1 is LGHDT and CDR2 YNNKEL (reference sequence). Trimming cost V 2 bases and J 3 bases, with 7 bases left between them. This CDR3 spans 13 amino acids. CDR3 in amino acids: CASSQSGKETQYF. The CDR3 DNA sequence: TGTGCCAGCAGCCAATCAGGGAAAGAGACCCAGTACTTC.

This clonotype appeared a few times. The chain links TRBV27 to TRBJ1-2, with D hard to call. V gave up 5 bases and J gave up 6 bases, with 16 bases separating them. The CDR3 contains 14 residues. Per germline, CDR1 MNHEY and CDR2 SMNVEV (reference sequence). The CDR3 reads CASSPRQSSHGYTF. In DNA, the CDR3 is TGTGCCAGCAGTCCGAGACAATCTTCCCATGGCTACACCTTC.

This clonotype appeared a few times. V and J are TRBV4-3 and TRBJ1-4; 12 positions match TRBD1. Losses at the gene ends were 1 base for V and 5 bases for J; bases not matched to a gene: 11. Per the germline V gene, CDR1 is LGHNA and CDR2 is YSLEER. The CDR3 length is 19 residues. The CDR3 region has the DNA TGCGCCAGCAGCCAAGGTCTCCGGGACAGGGGGCGCGGGAATGAAAAACTGTTTTTT. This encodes CASSQGLRDRGRGNEKLFF.

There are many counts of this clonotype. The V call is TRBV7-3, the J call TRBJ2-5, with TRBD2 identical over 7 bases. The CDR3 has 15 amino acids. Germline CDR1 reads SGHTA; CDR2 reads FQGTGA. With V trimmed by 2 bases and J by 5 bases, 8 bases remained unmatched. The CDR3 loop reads CASSLGGLPLETQYF. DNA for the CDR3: TGTGCCAGCAGCTTAGGGGGACTACCGCTCGAGACCCAGTACTTC.

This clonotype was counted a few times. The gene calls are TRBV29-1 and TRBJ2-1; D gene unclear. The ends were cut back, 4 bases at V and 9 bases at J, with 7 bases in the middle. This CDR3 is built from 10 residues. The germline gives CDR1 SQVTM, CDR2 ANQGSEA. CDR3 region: CSVVRAEQFF. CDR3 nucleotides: TGCAGCGTTGTTCGGGCTGAGCAGTTCTTC.

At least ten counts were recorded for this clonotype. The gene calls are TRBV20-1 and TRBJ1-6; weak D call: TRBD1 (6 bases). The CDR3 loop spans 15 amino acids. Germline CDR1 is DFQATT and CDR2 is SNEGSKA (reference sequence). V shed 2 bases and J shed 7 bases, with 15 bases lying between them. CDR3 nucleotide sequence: TGCAGTGCTAGAAAGGAACAGGGTTTCAATTCACCCCTCCACTTT. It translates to CSARKEQGFNSPLHF.

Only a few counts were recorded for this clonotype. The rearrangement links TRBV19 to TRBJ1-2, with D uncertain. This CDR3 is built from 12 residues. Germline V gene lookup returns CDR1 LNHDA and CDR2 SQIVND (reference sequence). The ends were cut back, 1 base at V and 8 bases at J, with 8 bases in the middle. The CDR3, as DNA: TGTGCCAGTAGTATAGCAGCAAGGGGCTACACCTTC. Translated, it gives CASSIAARGYTF.

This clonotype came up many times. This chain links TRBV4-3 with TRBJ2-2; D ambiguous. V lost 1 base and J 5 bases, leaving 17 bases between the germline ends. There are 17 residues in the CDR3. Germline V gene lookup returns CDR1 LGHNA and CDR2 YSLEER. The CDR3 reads CASSQGLGPARTGELFF. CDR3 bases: TGCGCCAGCAGCCAAGGGCTCGGGCCCGCTCGGACCGGGGAGCTGTTTTTT.

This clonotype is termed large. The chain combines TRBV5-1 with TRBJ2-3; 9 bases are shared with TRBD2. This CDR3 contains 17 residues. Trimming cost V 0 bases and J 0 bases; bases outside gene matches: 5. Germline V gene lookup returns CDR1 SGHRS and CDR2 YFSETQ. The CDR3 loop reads CASSLALAGRSTDTQYF. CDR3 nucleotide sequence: TGCGCCAGCAGCTTGGCCCTAGCGGGGCGGAGCACAGATACGCAGTATTTT.

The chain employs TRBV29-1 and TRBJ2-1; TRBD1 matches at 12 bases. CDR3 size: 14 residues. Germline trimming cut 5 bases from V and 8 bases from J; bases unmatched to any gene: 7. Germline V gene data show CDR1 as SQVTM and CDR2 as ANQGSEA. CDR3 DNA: TGCAGCGTTTTCCGGGACAGGGGGCTTTATGAGCAGTTCTTC. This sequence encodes CSVFRDRGLYEQFF.

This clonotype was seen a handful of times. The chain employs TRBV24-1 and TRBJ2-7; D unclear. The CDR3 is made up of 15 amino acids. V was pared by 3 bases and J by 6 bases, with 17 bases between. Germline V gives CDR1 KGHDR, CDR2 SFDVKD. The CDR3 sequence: CATSDPRTDPPEQYF. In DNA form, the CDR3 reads TGTGCCACCAGTGATCCCCGGACGGACCCCCCCGAGCAGTACTTC.

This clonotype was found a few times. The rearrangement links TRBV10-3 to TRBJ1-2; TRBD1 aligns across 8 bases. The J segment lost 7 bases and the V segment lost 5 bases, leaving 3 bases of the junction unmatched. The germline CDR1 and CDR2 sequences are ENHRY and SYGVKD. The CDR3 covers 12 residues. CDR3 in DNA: TGTGCCATCAGTCAGGGGGCAGGTGGCTACACCTTC. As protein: CAISQGAGGYTF.

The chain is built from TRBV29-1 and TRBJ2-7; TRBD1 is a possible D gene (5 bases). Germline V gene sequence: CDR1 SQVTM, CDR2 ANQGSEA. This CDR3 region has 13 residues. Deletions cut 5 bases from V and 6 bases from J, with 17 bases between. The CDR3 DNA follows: TGCAGCGTTTCTTCAGGGCCCCCGGGCGAGCAGTACTTC. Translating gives CSVSSGPPGEQYF.

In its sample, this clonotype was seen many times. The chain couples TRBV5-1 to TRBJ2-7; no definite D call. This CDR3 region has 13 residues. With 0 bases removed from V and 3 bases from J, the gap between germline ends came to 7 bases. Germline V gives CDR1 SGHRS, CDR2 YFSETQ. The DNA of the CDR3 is TGCGCCAGCAGCTTGGCGACAATCTACGAGCAGTACTTC. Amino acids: CASSLATIYEQYF.

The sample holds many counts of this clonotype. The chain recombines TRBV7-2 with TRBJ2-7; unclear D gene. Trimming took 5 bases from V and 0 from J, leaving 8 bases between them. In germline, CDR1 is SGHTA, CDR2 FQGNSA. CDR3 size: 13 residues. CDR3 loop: CASSDDTSYEQYF. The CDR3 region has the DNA TGTGCCAGCAGCGATGACACCTCCTACGAGCAGTACTTC.

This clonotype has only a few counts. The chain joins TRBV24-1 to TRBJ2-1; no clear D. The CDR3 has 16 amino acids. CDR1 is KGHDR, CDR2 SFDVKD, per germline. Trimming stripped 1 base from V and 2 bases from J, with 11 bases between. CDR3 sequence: CATSDFLSTTYNEQFF. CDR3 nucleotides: TGTGCCACCAGTGATTTCCTTAGTACCACCTACAATGAGCAGTTCTTC.

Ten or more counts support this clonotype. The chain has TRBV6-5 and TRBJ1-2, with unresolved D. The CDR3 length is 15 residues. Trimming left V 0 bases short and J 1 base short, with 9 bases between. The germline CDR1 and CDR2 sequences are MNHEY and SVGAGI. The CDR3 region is CASSYSIGSNYGYTF. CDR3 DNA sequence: TGTGCCAGCAGTTACTCGATAGGCAGTAACTATGGCTACACCTTC.

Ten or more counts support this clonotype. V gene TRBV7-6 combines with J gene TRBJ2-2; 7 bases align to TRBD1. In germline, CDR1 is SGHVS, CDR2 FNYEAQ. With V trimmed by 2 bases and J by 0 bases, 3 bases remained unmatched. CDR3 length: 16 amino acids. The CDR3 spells CASSLRQGTNTGELFF. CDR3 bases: TGTGCCAGCAGCTTAAGACAGGGCACGAACACCGGGGAGCTGTTTTTT.

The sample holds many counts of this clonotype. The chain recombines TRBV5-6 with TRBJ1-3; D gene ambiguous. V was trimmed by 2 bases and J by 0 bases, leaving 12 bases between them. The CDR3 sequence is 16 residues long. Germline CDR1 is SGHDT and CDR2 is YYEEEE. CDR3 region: CASSFGSFHSGNTIYF. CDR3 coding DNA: TGTGCCAGCAGCTTCGGGTCCTTTCACTCTGGAAACACCATATATTTT.

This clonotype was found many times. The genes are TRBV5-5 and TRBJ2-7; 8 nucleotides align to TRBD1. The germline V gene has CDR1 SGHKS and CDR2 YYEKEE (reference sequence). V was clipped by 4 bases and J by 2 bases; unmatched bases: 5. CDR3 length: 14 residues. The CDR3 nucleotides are TGTGCCAGCAGCATACTACAGGGGGCCTACGAGCAGTACTTC. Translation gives CASSILQGAYEQYF.

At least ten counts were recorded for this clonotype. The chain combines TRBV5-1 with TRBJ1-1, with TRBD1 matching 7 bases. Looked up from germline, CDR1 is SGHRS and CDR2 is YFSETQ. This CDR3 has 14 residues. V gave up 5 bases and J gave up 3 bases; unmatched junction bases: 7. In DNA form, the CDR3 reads TGCGCCAGCAGTTGGACAGGTTACGACACTGAAGCTTTCTTT. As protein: CASSWTGYDTEAFF.